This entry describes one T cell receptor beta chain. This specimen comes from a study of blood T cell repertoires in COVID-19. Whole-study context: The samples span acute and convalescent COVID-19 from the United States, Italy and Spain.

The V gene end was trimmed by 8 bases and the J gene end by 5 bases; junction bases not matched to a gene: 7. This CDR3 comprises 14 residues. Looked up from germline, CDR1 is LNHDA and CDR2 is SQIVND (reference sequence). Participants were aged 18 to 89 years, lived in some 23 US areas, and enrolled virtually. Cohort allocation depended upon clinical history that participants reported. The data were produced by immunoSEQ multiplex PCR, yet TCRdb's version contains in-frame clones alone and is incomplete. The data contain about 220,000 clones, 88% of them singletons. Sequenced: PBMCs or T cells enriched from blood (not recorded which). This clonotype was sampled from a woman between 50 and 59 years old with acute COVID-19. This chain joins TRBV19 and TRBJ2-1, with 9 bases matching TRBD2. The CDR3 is CASGWVAGDNEQFF. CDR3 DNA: TGTGCCAGTGGGTGGGTAGCGGGAGACAATGAGCAGTTCTTC.